What follows are 25 T cell receptor beta chains derived from one specimen sequenced in a study of blood T cell repertoires in COVID-19. TCRdb keeps only in-frame clones here, not all; method: immunoSEQ multiplex PCR. Seen here are approximately 270,000 clones, about 91% observed once, and the top ten hold roughly 6.3%. Input material: peripheral blood. The source of these receptors is a woman in her twenties or thirties with COVID-19, enrolled during active disease.

This sequence joins TRBV28 and TRBJ1-2; possible D gene TRBD1, 5 bases. The CDR3 is 13 residues long. Trimming pared 2 bases from V and 5 bases from J, leaving 9 bases between. Germline CDR1 MDHEN, CDR2 SYDVKM. CDR3 sequence: CASSLRGGYGYTF. CDR3 nucleotides: TGTGCCAGCAGTTTAAGGGGAGGGTATGGCTACACCTTC.

V gene TRBV7-2 combines with J gene TRBJ2-7; 9 bases line up with TRBD1. Germline assignment: CDR1 SGHTA and CDR2 FQGNSA. J gave up 2 bases and V 5 bases, and 10 bases lay outside the gene matches. The CDR3 is 16 amino acids. CDR3 coding DNA: TGTGCCAGCAGCCTTAGGGGGGGGGACAGGGCCTACGAGCAGTACTTC. Protein product: CASSLRGGDRAYEQYF.

V and J are TRBV28 and TRBJ2-1; 13 nucleotides agree with TRBD2. V gave up 4 bases and J gave up 9 bases; unmatched junction bases: 9. The CDR3 covers 16 residues. The germline gives CDR1 MDHEN, CDR2 SYDVKM. For the CDR3, the DNA is TGTGCCAGCAGTTCCCTACTAGCGGGGGGGCCTAGTGAGCAGTTCTTC. Translating it yields CASSSLLAGGPSEQFF.

The chain couples TRBV4-3 to TRBJ1-2; D is ambiguous. The CDR3 consists of 14 residues. The V and J ends lost 0 bases and 4 bases respectively, with 9 bases between them. The germline V gene encodes CDR1 LGHNA and CDR2 YSLEER. CDR3 sequence (DNA): TGCGCCAGCAGCCAAGAGAATCCGGTCTATGGCTACACCTTC. Its translation is CASSQENPVYGYTF.

The chain uses TRBV11-3 and TRBJ2-1; D unclear. Trimming shortened V by 5 bases and J by 3 bases, and 14 bases separated the two germline ends. Germline values: CDR1 SGHNT, CDR2 YENEEA. This CDR3 contains 15 residues. The CDR3: CASSIRVSVYNEQFF. Written as DNA, the CDR3 is TGTGCCAGCAGCATCCGGGTTAGTGTCTACAATGAGCAGTTCTTC.

This chain links TRBV6-5 with TRBJ1-5; the D is unclear. Germline V gene data show CDR1 as MNHEY and CDR2 as SVGAGI. With 2 bases removed from V and 4 bases from J, the gap between germline ends came to 6 bases. The CDR3 sequence is 13 residues long. CDR3 region: CASSYITNQPQHF. For the CDR3, the DNA is TGTGCCAGCAGTTACATTACTAATCAGCCCCAGCATTTT.

This chain uses TRBV18 with TRBJ2-5, with TRBD2 matching 9 bases. V trimming: 5 bases; J trimming: 3 bases; junction bases outside the gene matches: 7. The length of the CDR3 is 15 residues. From germline, CDR1 is KGHSH and CDR2 LQKENI. CDR3 nucleotides: TGTGCCAGCTCATCCTCCCCTAGCGGGGAAGAGACCCAGTACTTC. Translating it yields CASSSSPSGEETQYF.

The sample holds one count of this clone. The gene calls are TRBV29-1 and TRBJ1-2; a weak D match, TRBD1 (5 bases). Deletions cut 8 bases from V and 6 bases from J, with 19 bases between. Germline-derived CDR1 and CDR2 are SQVTM and ANQGSEA. The CDR3 spans 13 residues. CDR3 amino acids: CSPRKFQGDGYTF. In DNA, the CDR3 is TGCAGCCCTAGGAAGTTCCAGGGTGATGGCTACACCTTC.

The chain has TRBV25-1 and TRBJ1-3; D is unresolved. The CDR3 consists of 14 residues. The V gene lost 3 bases and the J gene lost 2 bases, with 8 bases spanning the gap. Germline lookup yields CDR1 MGHDK and CDR2 SYGVNS. This CDR3 reads CASSEEGAGNTIYF. The CDR3 nucleotides read TGTGCCAGCAGTGAGGAGGGTGCTGGAAACACCATATATTTT.

The chain is built from TRBV4-2 and TRBJ2-2, with D maybe TRBD1 (5 bases). This CDR3 has 17 residues. Germline-derived CDR1 and CDR2 are LGHNA and YNFKEQ. Trimming removed 0 bases at V and 0 bases at J, with 11 bases between. CDR3 in DNA: TGTGCCAGCAGCCAAGATATCTGGACAACGAACACCGGGGAGCTGTTTTTT. Residues: CASSQDIWTTNTGELFF.

The table lists this clone with a count of one. The chain links TRBV12-3 or TRBV12-4 to TRBJ1-1, with D uncertain. The V end was cut by 3 bases, the J end by 5 bases, with 10 bases between. The CDR3 extends over 13 amino acids. The CDR3 bases are TGTGCCAGCAGTTTCATGAGGGAGACTGAAGCTTTCTTT. It translates to CASSFMRETEAFF.

This chain links TRBV6-2 or TRBV6-3 with TRBJ2-1; TRBD2 matches 10 bases. The CDR3 is 14 amino acids. The germline gives CDR1 MNHEY, CDR2 SVGEGT. J gave up 9 bases and V 5 bases, and 7 bases lay outside the gene matches. The chain's CDR3 is CASSLSGRGSEQFF. The DNA of the CDR3 is TGTGCCAGCAGTCTGAGCGGGAGGGGGAGTGAGCAGTTCTTC.

The V gene is TRBV7-2, the J gene TRBJ2-2, with 13 bases aligning to TRBD2. After removal of 3 bases from V and 6 bases from J, the junction contained 7 bases not matched to a gene. This CDR3 spans 17 amino acids. Germline CDR1 reads SGHTA; CDR2 reads FQGNSA. The CDR3 protein is CASSFNPGLAGSGELFF. For the CDR3, the DNA is TGTGCCAGCAGCTTCAATCCGGGACTAGCGGGATCCGGGGAGCTGTTTTTT. Using reference TRBV7-2 and TRBJ2-2 for the parts outside the CDR3, the full variable domain is GAGVSQSPSNKVTEKGKDVELRCDPISGHTALYWYRQSLGQGLEFLIYFQGNSAPDKSGLPSDRFSAERTGGSVSTLTIQRTQQEDSAVYLCASSFNPGLAGSGELFFGEGSRLTVL.

This chain links TRBV10-1 with TRBJ2-1; no clear D. This CDR3 has 11 residues. Germline CDR1 and CDR2: WNHNN and SYGVQD (reference sequence). V shed 6 bases and J shed 6 bases, with 6 bases lying between them. CDR3 coding DNA: TGCGCCAGCAGCCTCGGCAATGAGCAGTTCTTC. Amino acids: CASSLGNEQFF.

The chain uses TRBV19 and TRBJ2-1; 10 nucleotides match TRBD2. The germline gives CDR1 LNHDA, CDR2 SQIVND (reference sequence). The CDR3 has 16 amino acids. With 6 bases clipped from V and 2 bases from J, the junction kept 7 bases outside the gene matches. CDR3 sequence: CASSLRGTSAYNEQFF. The DNA of the CDR3 is TGTGCCAGTAGCCTACGCGGGACTAGCGCCTACAATGAGCAGTTCTTC.

V gene TRBV10-3 combines with J gene TRBJ2-7, with 10 bases that match TRBD1. This CDR3 is 13 amino acids long. CDR1 is ENHRY, CDR2 SYGVKD, per germline. J was trimmed by 4 bases and V by 4 bases; bases with no gene match: 1. As DNA, the CDR3 is TGTGCCATCAGTGGGACAGGGGGTTACGAGCAGTACTTC. As protein: CAISGTGGYEQYF.

V is TRBV6-5 and J is TRBJ1-6; D might be TRBD1 (6 bases). From germline, CDR1 is MNHEY and CDR2 SVGAGI. This CDR3 is 14 amino acids long. Trimming left V 0 bases short and J 10 bases short, with 10 bases between. The CDR3 bases are TGTGCCAGCAGTTACTCGGTCAGGGGATCACCCCTCCACTTT. Protein: CASSYSVRGSPLHF.

This clone turned up a few times. This rearrangement joins TRBV5-1 to TRBJ2-1; 8 nucleotides align to TRBD1. CDR3 size: 14 residues. Trimming at V came to 4 bases and at J to 7 bases, leaving 7 bases not matched to a gene. The germline CDR1 and CDR2 sequences are SGHRS and YFSETQ. CDR3 nucleotides: TGCGCCAGCAGCCCTGGACAGGGTGAGAATGAGCAGTTCTTC. This gives the protein CASSPGQGENEQFF. The full variable domain, in which reference TRBV5-1 and TRBJ2-1 provide the parts outside the CDR3, is KAGVTQTPRYLIKTRGQQVTLSCSPISGHRSVSWYQQTPGQGLQFLFEYFSETQRNKGNFPGRFSGRQFSNSRSEMNVSTLELGDSALYLCASSPGQGENEQFFGPGTRLTVL.

The chain has TRBV19 and TRBJ2-5; possibly TRBD1 for D (5 bases). Germline V CDR1 and CDR2: LNHDA, SQIVND (reference sequence). Trimming removed 5 bases at V and 5 bases at J, with 12 bases between. The CDR3 covers 13 residues. The CDR3 sequence: CASSWGRAETQYF. The CDR3 DNA sequence: TGTGCCAGTAGTTGGGGCAGGGCCGAGACCCAGTACTTC.

The rearrangement uses TRBV23-1 and TRBJ1-6; 7 nucleotides align to TRBD1. TRBV23-1 is classed as an ORF, of uncertain function. The CDR3 is 15 residues long. J lost 6 bases, V lost 3 bases, and 5 bases had no gene match. CDR3 sequence (DNA): TGCGCCAGCAGTCAGGACAGGCTTATTAATTCACCCCTCCACTTT. Translated, it gives CASSQDRLINSPLHF.

This clone was detected only a few times. The chain carries TRBV19 and TRBJ2-6, with D possibly matching TRBD2 (6 bases). Germline CDR1 reads LNHDA; CDR2 reads SQIVND (reference sequence). The CDR3 totals 14 residues. The ends were cut back, 8 bases at V and 1 base at J, with 9 bases in the middle. CDR3 protein: CASRGESGANVLTF. CDR3 coding DNA: TGTGCCAGTCGCGGGGAATCTGGGGCCAACGTCCTGACTTTC.

The gene calls are TRBV11-2 and TRBJ2-4; 9 nucleotides match TRBD2. Germline V gene sequence: CDR1 SGHAT, CDR2 FQNNGV. CDR3 length: 18 residues. The junction had 15 bases not matched to a gene; V was cut back by 1 base and J by 8 bases. The CDR3 nucleotides are TGTGCCAGCAGCTTAGGCTTCCAGCGGGAGGTGGGTTTAGACATTCAGTACTTC. Translation: CASSLGFQREVGLDIQYF.

Worth noting for this clone: The identical CDR3 is also encoded by other nucleotide sequences in the sample. The V and J genes are TRBV6-5 and TRBJ1-1; D is undetermined. The V and J ends lost 2 bases and 1 base respectively, with 5 bases between them. Germline CDR1 MNHEY, CDR2 SVGAGI. The CDR3 has 13 residues. The CDR3 loop reads CASSYGPNTEAFF. CDR3 nucleotide sequence: TGTGCCAGCAGTTACGGCCCGAACACTGAAGCTTTCTTT.

J is TRBJ2-7 and V is TRBV11-1; possibly TRBD1 for D (5 bases). Looked up from germline, CDR1 is SGHAT and CDR2 is FQDESV (reference sequence). The CDR3 consists of 14 residues. V was clipped by 3 bases and J by 4 bases, with 13 bases between them. As DNA, the CDR3 is TGTGCCAGCAGCTTCAAAACAGGTATTTACGAGCAGTACTTC. Translation: CASSFKTGIYEQYF.

This sequence joins TRBV7-2 and TRBJ2-1, with 9 bases identical to TRBD2. Germline V gene data show CDR1 as SGHTA and CDR2 as FQGNSA. The CDR3 spans 15 residues. V trimming: 4 bases; J trimming: 9 bases; junction bases outside the gene matches: 10. The chain's CDR3 is CASSSWAREGGEQFF. DNA of the CDR3: TGTGCCAGCAGCTCCTGGGCGCGGGAGGGCGGTGAGCAGTTCTTC.